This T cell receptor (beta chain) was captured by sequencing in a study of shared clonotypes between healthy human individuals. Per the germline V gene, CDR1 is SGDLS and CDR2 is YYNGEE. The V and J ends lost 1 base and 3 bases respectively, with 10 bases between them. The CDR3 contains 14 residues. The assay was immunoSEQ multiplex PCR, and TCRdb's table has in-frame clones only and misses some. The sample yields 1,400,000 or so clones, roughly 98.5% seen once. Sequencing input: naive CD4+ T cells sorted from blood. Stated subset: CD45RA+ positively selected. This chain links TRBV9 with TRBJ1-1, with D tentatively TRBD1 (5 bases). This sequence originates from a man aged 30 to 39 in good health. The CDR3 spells CASSVSGKDTEAFF. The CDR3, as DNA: TGTGCCAGCAGCGTATCAGGGAAGGACACTGAAGCTTTCTTT.